Listed below are T cell receptor beta chains from one sample, sequenced in a study of T-cell reconstitution after alpha-beta-depleted transplantation in children. TCRdb redid the calling of the PCR reads with MiXCR, one entry per CDR3 protein. Here the sample spans about 200,000 distinct CDR3 sequences, approximately 17% being singletons. The sample here was PBMCs, mostly from graft donor cells, taken 360 days after TCRalphabeta/CD19-depleted stem cell transplant. The source of these receptors is a male patient under 10 years old who had a stem cell transplant for acute lymphoblastic leukemia, so the T cells may come from the graft donor. The CDR3 runs from the conserved cysteine through the conserved F or W. Fields, in order: clone size, V gene, J gene, CDR3 protein. Size tells how often a clone was seen (once, few, many) or the class of an expanded clone, and some rows leave it out.

many	TRBV12-3/TRBV12-4	TRBJ1-5	CASSLEMQPQHF
once	TRBV6-1	TRBJ1-2	CASRVGTVNYGYTF
NA	TRBV29-1	TRBJ1-2	CSVEVQGNVGYTF
few	TRBV29-1	TRBJ2-7	CSSQGLRAKTCSYEQYF
NA	TRBV12-3/TRBV12-4	TRBJ2-3	CASIPGLGHTDTQYF
few	TRBV5-6	TRBJ1-1	CASSHEGGKVAEAFF
NA	TRBV7-6	TRBJ1-3	CASSLWLTEGNTIYF
few	TRBV6-1	TRBJ1-6	CASSPGTDKNSPLHF
NA	TRBV29-1	TRBJ2-1	CSMVAASSYNEQFF
NA	TRBV6-2/TRBV6-3	TRBJ2-5	CASSYSRETQYF
few	TRBV4-2	TRBJ2-7	CASSPSGSGALEQYF
many	TRBV20-1	TRBJ2-7	CSASSGTYEQYF
NA	TRBV5-1	TRBJ2-5	CASRTNAGTQQETQYF
NA	TRBV28	TRBJ1-1	CASSQIGGTEAFF
NA	TRBV19	TRBJ1-2	CASKGQQNYGYTF
NA	TRBV27	TRBJ2-2	CASSPRPGGGTGELFF
many	TRBV12-3/TRBV12-4	TRBJ2-7	CASSPSGGGRNEQYF
few	TRBV20-1	TRBJ2-3	CSARYPDTQYF
few	TRBV28	TRBJ2-5	CASSPPGSWETQYF
NA	TRBV5-1	TRBJ2-5	CASSLGRVKETQYF
NA	TRBV18	TRBJ2-5	CASSPGTSGVQETQYF
NA	TRBV14	TRBJ2-1	CASSQGWGRGNEQFF
few	TRBV27	TRBJ2-2	CASSRTVGELFF
NA	TRBV4-3	TRBJ2-7	CASSQGMGLGASNEQYF
many	TRBV6-1	TRBJ2-5	CASSALATGETQYF
NA	TRBV5-1	TRBJ2-1	CASRASPGQGRSSYNEQFF
NA	TRBV4-1	TRBJ2-5	CASSQVDRGQETQYF
NA	TRBV7-2	TRBJ2-3	CASSSPTGLITDTQYF
NA	TRBV5-1	TRBJ1-5	CASSLYPASNQPQHF
few	TRBV5-6	TRBJ2-2	CASSSRLAGVAGELFF
many	TRBV20-1	TRBJ2-7	CSATYPTGLAYEQYF
NA	TRBV5-5	TRBJ2-1	CASSLGSVWYNEQFF
NA	TRBV6-4	TRBJ2-7	CATSPEPSSSYEQYF
NA	TRBV5-1	TRBJ2-7	CASSGGGQETYEQYF
few	TRBV14	TRBJ1-4	CASSLDPGRNNEKLFF
few	TRBV4-1	TRBJ2-2	CASSTTPDRGPGELFF
many	TRBV12-3/TRBV12-4	TRBJ2-7	CASSLGTGGEQYF
many	TRBV12-3/TRBV12-4	TRBJ2-2	CASSFALAGTGELFF
NA	TRBV5-1	TRBJ2-2	CASSLYSASSFAGELFF
few	TRBV2	TRBJ1-2	CASSILEGHSPGGYTF
few	TRBV24-1	TRBJ2-3	CATSDPYRGFESDTQYF
few	TRBV5-1	TRBJ2-7	CASSLVPLTGALYEQYF
few	TRBV9	TRBJ2-7	CASSVSANGGRAYEQYF
few	TRBV2	TRBJ1-2	CASSASEALYGYTF
few	TRBV29-1	TRBJ1-4	CSVAAGSGKLFF
few	TRBV6-1	TRBJ1-2	CASSPTGHNYGYTF
NA	TRBV4-3	TRBJ1-1	CASSQDPGQGWYTEAFF
NA	TRBV20-1	TRBJ2-7	CSALAQGTYEQYF
NA	TRBV11-2	TRBJ1-5	CASSSHGAGNQPQHF
NA	TRBV6-2/TRBV6-3	TRBJ2-5	CASSVTSGQETQYF
few	TRBV6-5	TRBJ1-2	CASSYEGHVYNDGYTF
NA	TRBV20-1	TRBJ2-5	CSAGAGGPQETQYF
NA	TRBV6-5	TRBJ2-1	CASSYGLAGRNEQFF
few	TRBV20-1	TRBJ1-1	CSALGQGILAFF
NA	TRBV6-2/TRBV6-3	TRBJ2-3	CASCSFPRRGWKTDTQYF